This T cell receptor beta chain emerged from a study of CD8+ T cells in alopecia areata. Study overall: For the treated group, dosing was oral tofacitinib at 5 to 10 mg twice daily.

Sequencing templates came from extracted RNA that was reverse transcribed into cDNA. Generated by immunoSEQ multiplex PCR, the TCRdb table keeps only in-frame clones and is missing some. Here the sample spans roughly 120,000 clones, around two fifths being singletons. Looked up from germline, CDR1 is SNHLY and CDR2 is FYNNEI. V was clipped by 7 bases and J by 7 bases, with 11 bases between them. The CDR3 extends over 11 amino acids. The sample comprised CD4+ T cells sorted from blood. This receptor was identified in a human donor with alopecia areata. The rearrangement links TRBV2 to TRBJ2-7; D possibly corresponds to TRBD1 (5 bases). The CDR3 sequence: CASIRVVEQYF. The CDR3 DNA reads as TGTGCCAGCATCAGGGTCGTGGAGCAGTACTTC.